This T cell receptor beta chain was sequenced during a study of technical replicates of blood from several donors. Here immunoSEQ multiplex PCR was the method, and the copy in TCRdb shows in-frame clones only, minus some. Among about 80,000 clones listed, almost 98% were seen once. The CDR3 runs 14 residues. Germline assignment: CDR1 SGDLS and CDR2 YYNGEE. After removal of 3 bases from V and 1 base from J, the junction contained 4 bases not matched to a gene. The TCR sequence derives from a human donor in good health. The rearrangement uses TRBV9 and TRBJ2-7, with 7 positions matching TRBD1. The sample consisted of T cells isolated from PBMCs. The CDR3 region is CASSATGSSYEQYF. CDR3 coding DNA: TGTGCCAGCAGCGCGACAGGGTCGTCCTACGAGCAGTACTTC.